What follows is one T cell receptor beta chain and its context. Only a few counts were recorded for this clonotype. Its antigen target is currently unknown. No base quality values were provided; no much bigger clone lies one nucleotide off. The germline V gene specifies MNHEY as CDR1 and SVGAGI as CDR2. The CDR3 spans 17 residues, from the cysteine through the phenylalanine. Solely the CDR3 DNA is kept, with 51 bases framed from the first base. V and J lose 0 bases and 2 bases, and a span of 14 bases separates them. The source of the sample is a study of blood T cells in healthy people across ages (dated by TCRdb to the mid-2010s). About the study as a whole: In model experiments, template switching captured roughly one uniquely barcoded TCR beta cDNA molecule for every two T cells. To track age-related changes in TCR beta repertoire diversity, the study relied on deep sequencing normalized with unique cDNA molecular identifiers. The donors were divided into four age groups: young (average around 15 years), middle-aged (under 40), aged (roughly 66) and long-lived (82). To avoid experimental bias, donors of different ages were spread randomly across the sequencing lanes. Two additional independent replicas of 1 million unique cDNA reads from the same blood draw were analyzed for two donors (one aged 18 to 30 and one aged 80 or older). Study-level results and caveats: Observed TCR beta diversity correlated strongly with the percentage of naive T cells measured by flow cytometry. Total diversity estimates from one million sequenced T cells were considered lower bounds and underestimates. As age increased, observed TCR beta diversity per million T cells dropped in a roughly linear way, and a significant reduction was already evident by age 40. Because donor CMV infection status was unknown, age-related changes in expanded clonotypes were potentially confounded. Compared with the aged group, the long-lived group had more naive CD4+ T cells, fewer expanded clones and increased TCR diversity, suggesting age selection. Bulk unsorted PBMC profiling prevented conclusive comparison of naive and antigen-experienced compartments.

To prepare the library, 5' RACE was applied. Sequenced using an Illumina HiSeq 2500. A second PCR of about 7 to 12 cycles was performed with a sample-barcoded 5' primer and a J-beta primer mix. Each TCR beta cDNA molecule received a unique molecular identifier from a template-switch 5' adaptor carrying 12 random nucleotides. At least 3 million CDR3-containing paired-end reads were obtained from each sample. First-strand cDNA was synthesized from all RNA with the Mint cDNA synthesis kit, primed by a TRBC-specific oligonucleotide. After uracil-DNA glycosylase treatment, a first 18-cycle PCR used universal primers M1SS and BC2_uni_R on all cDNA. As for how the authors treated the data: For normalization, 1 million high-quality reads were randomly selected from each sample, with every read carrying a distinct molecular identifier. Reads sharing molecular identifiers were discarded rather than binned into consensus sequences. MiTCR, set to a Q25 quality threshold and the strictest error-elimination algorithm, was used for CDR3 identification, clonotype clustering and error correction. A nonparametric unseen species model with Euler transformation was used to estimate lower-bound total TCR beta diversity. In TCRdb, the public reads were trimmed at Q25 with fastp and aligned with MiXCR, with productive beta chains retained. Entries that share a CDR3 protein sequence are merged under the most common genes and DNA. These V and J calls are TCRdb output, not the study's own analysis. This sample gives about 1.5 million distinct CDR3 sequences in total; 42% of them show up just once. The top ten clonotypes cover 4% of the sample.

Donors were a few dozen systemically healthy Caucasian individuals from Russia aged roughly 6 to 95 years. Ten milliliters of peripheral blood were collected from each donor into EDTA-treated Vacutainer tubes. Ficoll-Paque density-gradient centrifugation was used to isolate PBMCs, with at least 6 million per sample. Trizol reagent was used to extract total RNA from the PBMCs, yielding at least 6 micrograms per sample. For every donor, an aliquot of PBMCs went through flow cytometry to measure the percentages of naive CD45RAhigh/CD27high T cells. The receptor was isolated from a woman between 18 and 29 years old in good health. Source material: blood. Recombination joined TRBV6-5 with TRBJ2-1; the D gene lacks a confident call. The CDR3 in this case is CASSYSVSALTYNEQFF. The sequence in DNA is TGTGCCAGCAGTTACTCGGTTTCAGCACTTACCTACAATGAGCAGTTCTTC.